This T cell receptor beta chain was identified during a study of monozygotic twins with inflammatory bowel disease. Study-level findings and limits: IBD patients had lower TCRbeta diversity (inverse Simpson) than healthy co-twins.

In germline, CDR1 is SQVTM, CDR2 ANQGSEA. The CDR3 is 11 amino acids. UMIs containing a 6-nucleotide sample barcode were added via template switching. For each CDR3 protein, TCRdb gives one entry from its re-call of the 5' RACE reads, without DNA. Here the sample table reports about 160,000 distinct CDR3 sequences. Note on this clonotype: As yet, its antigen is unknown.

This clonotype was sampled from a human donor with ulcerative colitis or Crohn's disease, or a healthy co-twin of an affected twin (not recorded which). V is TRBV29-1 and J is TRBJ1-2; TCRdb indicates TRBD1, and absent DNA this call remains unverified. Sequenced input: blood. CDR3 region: CSALTGAGYTF.